This T cell receptor beta chain was observed in a study of regulatory T cells in long-lasting Graves disease. Study-wide context: Prior antithyroid drug treatment in newly diagnosed Graves' patients lasted under 3 months.

The time point here: newly diagnosed GD, antithyroid drugs for less than 3 months. RNA extracted from PBMCs served as the sequencing template. American Thyroid Association guidelines served as the basis for diagnosing Graves' disease. Patients of an endocrinology department in Xi'an, China, were included. This clonotype was observed at least ten times. Trimming pared 0 bases from V and 5 bases from J, leaving 11 bases between. CDR1 is WSHSY and CDR2 is SAAADI in the germline V gene. The CDR3 sequence is 15 residues long. Both iRepertoire HTBI primers and Arm-PCR of CDR3 regions were used to build the TCR beta libraries. TCRdb reprocessed the multiplex PCR reads via MiXCR and lists one record per CDR3 protein. The sample records 360,000 or so distinct CDR3 sequences, around 11% being singletons. These same records also appear under a second study, on T cells in Graves' hyperthyroidism and ophthalmopathy. That work contributes: Most clonotypes that expanded in the thyroid above 0.001 also showed up in blood.

This rearrangement joins TRBV10-2 to TRBJ2-1; D is possibly TRBD2 (6 bases). Sequenced material: peripheral blood mononuclear cells (PBMCs), taken at new diagnosis, from a patient treated with antithyroid drugs. The TCR was taken from a woman younger than 35 with Graves disease. DNA for the CDR3: TGCGCCAGCAGTGAGTCGCGGAGGGCGGACAATGAGCAGTTCTTC. Translation gives CASSESRRADNEQFF.